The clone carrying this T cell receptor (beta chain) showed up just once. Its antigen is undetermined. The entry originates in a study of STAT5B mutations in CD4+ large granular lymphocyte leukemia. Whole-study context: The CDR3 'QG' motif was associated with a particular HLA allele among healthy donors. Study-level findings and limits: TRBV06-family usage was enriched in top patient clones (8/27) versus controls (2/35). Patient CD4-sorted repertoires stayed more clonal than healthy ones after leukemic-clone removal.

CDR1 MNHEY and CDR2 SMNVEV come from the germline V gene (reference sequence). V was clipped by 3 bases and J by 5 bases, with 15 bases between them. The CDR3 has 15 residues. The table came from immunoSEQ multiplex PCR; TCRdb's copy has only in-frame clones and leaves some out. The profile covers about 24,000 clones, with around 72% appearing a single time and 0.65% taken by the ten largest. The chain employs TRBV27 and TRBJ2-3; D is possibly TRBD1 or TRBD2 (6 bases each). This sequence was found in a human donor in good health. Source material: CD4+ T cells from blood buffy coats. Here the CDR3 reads CASSLGGAVGDTQYF. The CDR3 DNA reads TGTGCCAGCAGTTTGGGGGGCGCGGTCGGAGATACGCAGTATTTT.